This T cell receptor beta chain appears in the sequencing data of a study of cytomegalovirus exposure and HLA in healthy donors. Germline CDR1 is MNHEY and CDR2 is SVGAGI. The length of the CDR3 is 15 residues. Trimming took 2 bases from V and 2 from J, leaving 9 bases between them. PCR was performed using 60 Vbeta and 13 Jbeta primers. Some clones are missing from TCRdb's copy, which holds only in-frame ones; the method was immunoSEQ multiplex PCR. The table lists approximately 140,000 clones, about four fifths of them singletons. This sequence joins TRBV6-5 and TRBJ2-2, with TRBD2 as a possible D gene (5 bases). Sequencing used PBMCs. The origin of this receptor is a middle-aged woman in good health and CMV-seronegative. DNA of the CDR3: TGTGCCAGCAGTTACACACTAGTAAACACCGGGGAGCTGTTTTTT. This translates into CASSYTLVNTGELFF.